The rows below give T cell receptor beta chains drawn from one sample of a study of blood T cells in healthy people across ages. Via MiXCR, TCRdb re-called the 5' RACE reads, giving one row per CDR3 protein. The sample has roughly 1,500,000 distinct CDR3 sequences, 30% to 35% seen once. The sequenced sample was blood. The source of these receptors is a woman aged 25 to 45 in good health. Each CDR3 is given with its conserved first and last residue. The D gene is left open where the match is weak. Not every row has a clone size; where given, it reads once, few, many or a size class.

d_gene	abundance	v_gene	j_gene	CDR3aa	CDR3nt
.	.	TRBV7-6	TRBJ2-7	CTSSLEQGAYEQYF	TGTACCAGCAGCTTAGAGCAGGGCGCCTACGAGCAGTACTTC
.	.	TRBV7-2	TRBJ2-3	CASSFGKAADTQYF	TGTGCCAGCAGCTTCGGAAAGGCGGCAGATACGCAGTATTTT
.	few	TRBV29-1	TRBJ2-2	CSVEDKWARTGELFF	TGCAGCGTTGAAGATAAGTGGGCAAGGACCGGGGAGCTGTTTTTT
.	.	TRBV29-1	TRBJ2-1	CSVDPRRNSYNEQFF	TGCAGCGTTGATCCCCGAAGGAACTCCTACAATGAGCAGTTCTTC
.	.	TRBV7-9	TRBJ2-5	CASSLVRTEETQYF	TGTGCCAGCAGCTTAGTGCGGACTGAAGAGACCCAGTACTTC
.	.	TRBV2	TRBJ2-5	CASSEDGQPQETQYF	TGTGCCAGCAGTGAGGACGGACAGCCACAAGAGACCCAGTACTTC
.	.	TRBV11-2	TRBJ2-1	CASSTVQGGGEQFF	TGTGCCAGCAGCACGGTCCAGGGGGGAGGCGAGCAGTTCTTC
TRBD1	.	TRBV20-1	TRBJ2-7	CSANLGQGSYEQYF	TGCAGTGCTAACCTGGGACAGGGGTCCTACGAGCAGTACTTC
.	many	TRBV11-2	TRBJ2-5	CASSPGTVPQETQYF	TGTGCCAGCAGCCCCGGGACTGTACCCCAAGAGACCCAGTACTTC
.	.	TRBV28	TRBJ2-1	CASRSVVREQFF	TGTGCCAGCAGAAGTGTAGTGAGGGAGCAGTTCTTC
.	once	TRBV21-1	TRBJ1-2	CAPLRRQANYGYTF	TGTGCCCCTTTGCGTCGACAGGCGAACTATGGCTACACCTTC
.	few	TRBV6-5	TRBJ2-3	CASSYRFHTDTQYF	TGTGCCAGCAGTTACAGGTTCCACACAGATACGCAGTATTTT
TRBD2	.	TRBV20-1	TRBJ2-1	CSSIPGLAGESGREEQFF	TGCAGTTCAATACCGGGACTAGCGGGAGAGAGTGGGCGGGAGGAGCAGTTCTTC
TRBD2	.	TRBV20-1	TRBJ2-7	CSALTSGPSSYEQYF	TGCAGTGCGCTGACTAGCGGGCCCAGCTCCTACGAGCAGTACTTC
.	many	TRBV21-1	TRBJ2-6	CASSNSHRRSAGANVLTF	TGTGCCAGCAGCAATAGCCACAGGCGCTCCGCTGGGGCCAACGTCCTGACTTTC
TRBD2	few	TRBV20-1	TRBJ2-7	CSARTGTSTMYF	TGCAGTGCTAGAACCGGGACTAGTACTATGTACTTC
TRBD2	few	TRBV5-6	TRBJ2-5	CASSSGGLAGGETQYF	TGTGCCAGCAGCTCGGGCGGACTAGCGGGAGGGGAGACCCAGTACTTC
.	.	TRBV6-1	TRBJ2-7	CASSETQYEQYF	TGTGCCAGCAGTGAGACACAGTACGAGCAGTACTTC
.	.	TRBV18	TRBJ1-1	CASSLEGIMSTEAFF	TGTGCCAGCTCACTGGAGGGAATAATGAGCACTGAAGCTTTCTTT
.	.	TRBV10-3	TRBJ2-1	CAISERAQGPQFF	TGTGCCATCAGTGAGAGGGCGCAGGGACCGCAGTTCTTC
.	.	TRBV5-4	TRBJ2-1	CASSPPGLGGDNEQFF	TGTGCCAGCAGCCCACCTGGGCTAGGAGGTGATAATGAGCAGTTCTTC
TRBD2	few	TRBV20-1	TRBJ2-5	CSATQTSGETQYF	TGCAGTGCTACGCAGACTAGCGGAGAGACCCAGTACTTC
.	few	TRBV30	TRBJ2-1	CAWSSPHRDSYNEQFF	TGTGCCTGGAGCAGTCCCCACAGGGACTCCTACAATGAGCAGTTCTTC
.	.	TRBV12-3/TRBV12-4	TRBJ1-1	CASSLAMADTEAFF	TGTGCCAGCAGTTTAGCAATGGCAGACACTGAAGCTTTCTTT
.	.	TRBV7-8	TRBJ2-7	CASSSRRGGIYYEQYF	TGTGCCAGCAGCTCCAGGAGGGGGGGTATATACTACGAGCAGTACTTC
TRBD2	.	TRBV27	TRBJ2-7	CASSLRIGLAGGEQYF	TGTGCCAGCAGTCTCAGAATCGGTCTAGCGGGGGGCGAGCAGTACTTC
.	.	TRBV4-1	TRBJ2-5	CASSQGFRGVYQGTQYF	TGCGCCAGCAGCCAAGGCTTTCGGGGCGTGTACCAAGGGACCCAGTACTTC
TRBD1	.	TRBV20-1	TRBJ1-2	CSAPGTGSNYGYTF	TGCAGTGCTCCCGGGACAGGGTCGAACTATGGCTACACCTTC
.	few	TRBV27	TRBJ2-5	CASSLSGLWETQYF	TGTGCCAGCAGTCTCTCAGGGCTATGGGAGACCCAGTACTTC
.	few	TRBV4-2	TRBJ1-5	CASSQVGEGNYQPQHF	TGTGCCAGCAGCCAAGTAGGCGAGGGTAACTATCAGCCCCAGCATTTT
.	.	TRBV6-2/TRBV6-3	TRBJ2-1	CASSPWGGSEQFF	TGTGCCAGCAGCCCATGGGGGGGCAGTGAGCAGTTCTTC
.	many	TRBV12-3/TRBV12-4	TRBJ2-7	CASSPGGGGSEQYF	TGTGCCAGCAGCCCCGGGGGAGGGGGGTCCGAGCAGTACTTC
.	.	TRBV29-1	TRBJ1-2	CSVATSLGGYTF	TGCAGCGTCGCAACAAGCTTAGGGGGCTACACCTTC
TRBD2	many	TRBV9	TRBJ2-7	CASSVVGGRSSNYEQYF	TGTGCCAGCAGCGTAGTGGGAGGGCGAAGTTCTAACTACGAGCAGTACTTC
.	.	TRBV4-2	TRBJ1-2	CASSQDRGKSGDYGYTF	TGTGCCAGCAGCCAAGATCGGGGAAAATCGGGGGATTATGGCTACACCTTC
.	.	TRBV27	TRBJ2-7	CASSSQAGTKYEQYF	TGTGCCAGCAGTTCACAAGCCGGGACCAAATACGAGCAGTACTTC
.	few	TRBV25-1	TRBJ2-6	CASRGGSGANVLTF	TGTGCCAGCAGGGGTGGCTCTGGGGCCAACGTCCTGACTTTC
.	few	TRBV7-8	TRBJ1-6	CASSSRSEAPLHF	TGTGCCAGCAGCTCCCGGAGTGAGGCACCCCTCCACTTT
.	few	TRBV20-1	TRBJ1-1	CSARRPVGNTEAFF	TGCAGTGCTAGAAGGCCCGTGGGGAACACTGAAGCTTTCTTT
.	few	TRBV5-1	TRBJ2-7	CASSGREEGSHEQYF	TGCGCCAGCAGCGGAAGGGAGGAGGGGTCCCACGAGCAGTACTTC
.	.	TRBV6-1	TRBJ2-1	CASMPGLNYNEQFF	TGTGCCTCTATGCCGGGACTGAACTACAATGAGCAGTTCTTC